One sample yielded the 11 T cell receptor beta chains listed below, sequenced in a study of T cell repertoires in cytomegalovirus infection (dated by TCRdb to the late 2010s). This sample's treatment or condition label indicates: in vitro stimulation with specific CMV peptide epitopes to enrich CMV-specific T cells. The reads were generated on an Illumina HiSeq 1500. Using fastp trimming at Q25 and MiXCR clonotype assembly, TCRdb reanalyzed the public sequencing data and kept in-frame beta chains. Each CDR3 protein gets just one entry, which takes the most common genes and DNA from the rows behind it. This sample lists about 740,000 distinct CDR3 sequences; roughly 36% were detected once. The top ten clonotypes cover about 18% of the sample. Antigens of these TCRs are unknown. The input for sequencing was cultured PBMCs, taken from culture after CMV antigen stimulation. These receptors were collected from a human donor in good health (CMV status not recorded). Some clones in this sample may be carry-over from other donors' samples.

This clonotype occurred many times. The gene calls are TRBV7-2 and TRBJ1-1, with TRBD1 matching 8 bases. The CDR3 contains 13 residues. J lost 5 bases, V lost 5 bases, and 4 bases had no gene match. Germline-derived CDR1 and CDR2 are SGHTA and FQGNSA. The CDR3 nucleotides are TGTGCCAGCAGCGGGACAGGTCGGACTGAAGCTTTCTTT. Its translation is CASSGTGRTEAFF.

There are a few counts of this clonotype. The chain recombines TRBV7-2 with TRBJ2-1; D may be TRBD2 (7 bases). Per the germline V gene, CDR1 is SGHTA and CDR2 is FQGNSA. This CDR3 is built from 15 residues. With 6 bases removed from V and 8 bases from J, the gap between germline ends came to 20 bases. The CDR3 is CASSPGGAGWHEQFF. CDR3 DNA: TGTGCCAGCAGTCCGGGGGGCGCGGGGTGGCATGAGCAGTTCTTC.

In DNA form, the CDR3 reads TGCGCCAGCAGCTTGGGTGACAGGGGTTATACTGAAGCTTTCTTT. This translates into CASSLGDRGYTEAFF. The gene calls are TRBV5-1 and TRBJ1-1; TRBD1 aligns across 8 bases. The CDR3 has 15 residues. CDR1 SGHRS and CDR2 YFSETQ come from the germline V gene. After removal of 0 bases from V and 5 bases from J, the junction contained 6 bases not matched to a gene.

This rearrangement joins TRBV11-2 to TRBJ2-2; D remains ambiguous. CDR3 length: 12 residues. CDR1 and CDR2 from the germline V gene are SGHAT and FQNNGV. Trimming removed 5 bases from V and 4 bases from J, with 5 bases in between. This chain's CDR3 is CASSIFTGELFF. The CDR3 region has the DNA TGTGCCAGCAGCATATTCACCGGGGAGCTGTTTTTT.

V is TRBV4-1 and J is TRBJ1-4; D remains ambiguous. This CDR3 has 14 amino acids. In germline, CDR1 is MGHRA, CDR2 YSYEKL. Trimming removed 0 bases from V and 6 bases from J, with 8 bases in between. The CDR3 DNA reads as TGCGCCAGCAGCCAAGAGATAGGACATGAAAAACTGTTTTTT. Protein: CASSQEIGHEKLFF.

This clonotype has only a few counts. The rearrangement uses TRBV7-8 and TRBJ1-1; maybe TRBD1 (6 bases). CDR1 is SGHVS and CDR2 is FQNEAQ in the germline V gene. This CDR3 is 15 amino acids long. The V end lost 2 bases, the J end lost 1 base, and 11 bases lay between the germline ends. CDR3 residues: CASSLNWGANTEAFF. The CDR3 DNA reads TGTGCCAGCAGCTTAAATTGGGGGGCGAACACTGAAGCTTTCTTT.

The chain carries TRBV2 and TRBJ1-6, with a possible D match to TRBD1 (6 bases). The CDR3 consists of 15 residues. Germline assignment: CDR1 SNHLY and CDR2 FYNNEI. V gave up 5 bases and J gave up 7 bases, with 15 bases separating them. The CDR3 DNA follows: TGTGCCAGCAGTCCCGTGTCGCAGGGGAATTCACCCCTCCACTTT. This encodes CASSPVSQGNSPLHF.

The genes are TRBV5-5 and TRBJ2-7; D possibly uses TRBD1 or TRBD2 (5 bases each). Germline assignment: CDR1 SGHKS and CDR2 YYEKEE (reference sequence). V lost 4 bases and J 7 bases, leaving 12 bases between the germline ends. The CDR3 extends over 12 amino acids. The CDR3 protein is CASSLWDQEQYF. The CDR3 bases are TGTGCCAGCAGCCTATGGGACCAAGAGCAGTACTTC.

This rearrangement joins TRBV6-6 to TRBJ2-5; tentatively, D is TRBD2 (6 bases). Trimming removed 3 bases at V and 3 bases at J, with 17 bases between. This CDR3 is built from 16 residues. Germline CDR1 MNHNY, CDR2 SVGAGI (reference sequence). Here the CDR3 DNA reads TGTGCCAGCAGTTATGAGGCTAGCTGGAGGGAAGAGACCCAGTACTTC. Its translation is CASSYEASWREETQYF.

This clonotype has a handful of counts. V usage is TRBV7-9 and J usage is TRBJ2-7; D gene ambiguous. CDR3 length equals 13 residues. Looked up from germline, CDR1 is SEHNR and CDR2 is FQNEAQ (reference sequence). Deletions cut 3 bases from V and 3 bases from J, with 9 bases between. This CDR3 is CASSFLRSYEQYF. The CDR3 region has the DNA TGTGCCAGCAGCTTCTTGCGAAGCTACGAGCAGTACTTC.

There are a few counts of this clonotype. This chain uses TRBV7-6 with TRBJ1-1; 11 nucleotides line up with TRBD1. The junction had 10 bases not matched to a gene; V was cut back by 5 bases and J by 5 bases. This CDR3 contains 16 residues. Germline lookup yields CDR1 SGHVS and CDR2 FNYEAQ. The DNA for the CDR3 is TGTGCCAGCAGCGGATACCGGGACAGGGGGAATACTGAAGCTTTCTTT. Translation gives CASSGYRDRGNTEAFF.